This paragraph reports one T cell receptor beta chain. Profiled with immunoSEQ multiplex PCR; TCRdb holds only in-frame clones, not every one. The sample shows approximately 25,000 clones, over 65% of them seen only once. The data were obtained in a study of somatic mutations in cytotoxic T cells in rheumatoid arthritis. Study-level background: Flow cytometric sorting isolated some V beta antibody-stained T-cell populations at nearly 100% purity, and among them were V beta1+ cells that underwent TCRB sequencing.

Germline CDR1 is MNHEY and CDR2 is SMNVEV (reference sequence). The CDR3 covers 14 residues. The V and J ends lost 6 bases and 1 base respectively, with 10 bases between them. The source is a woman between 18 and 29 years old in good health. The chain recombines TRBV27 with TRBJ2-1; maybe TRBD2 (5 bases). The sample comprised CD8+ T cells sorted from blood. The CDR3 sequence is CASRDSGSYNEQFF. In DNA, the CDR3 is TGTGCCAGCAGGGACTCGGGGTCCTACAATGAGCAGTTCTTC.